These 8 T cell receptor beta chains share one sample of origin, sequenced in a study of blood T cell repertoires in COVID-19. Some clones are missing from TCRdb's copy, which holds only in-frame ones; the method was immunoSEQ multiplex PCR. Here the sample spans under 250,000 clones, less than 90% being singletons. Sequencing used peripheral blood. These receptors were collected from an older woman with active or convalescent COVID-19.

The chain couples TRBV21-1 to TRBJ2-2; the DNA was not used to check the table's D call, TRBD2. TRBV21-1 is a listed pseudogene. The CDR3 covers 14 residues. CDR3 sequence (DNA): TGTGCCAGCAGGGGACTGGCGAACACCGGGGAGCTGTTTTTT. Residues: CASRGLANTGELFF.

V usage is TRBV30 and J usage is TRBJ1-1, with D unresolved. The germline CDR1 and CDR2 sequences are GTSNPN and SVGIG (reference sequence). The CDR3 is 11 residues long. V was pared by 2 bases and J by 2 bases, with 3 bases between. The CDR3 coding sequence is TGTGCCTGGAGTATAAACACTGAAGCTTTCTTT. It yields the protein CAWSINTEAFF.

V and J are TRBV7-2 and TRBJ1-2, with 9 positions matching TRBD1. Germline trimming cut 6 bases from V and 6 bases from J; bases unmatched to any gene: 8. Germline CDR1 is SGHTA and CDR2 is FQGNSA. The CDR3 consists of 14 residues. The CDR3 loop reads CASRVQGAGDGYTF. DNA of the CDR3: TGTGCCAGCAGAGTACAGGGGGCAGGGGATGGCTACACCTTC.

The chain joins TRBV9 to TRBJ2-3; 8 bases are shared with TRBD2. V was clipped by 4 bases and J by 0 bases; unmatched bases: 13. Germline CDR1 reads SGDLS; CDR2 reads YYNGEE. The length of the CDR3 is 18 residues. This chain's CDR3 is CASSLLAQASGSTDTQYF. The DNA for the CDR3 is TGTGCCAGCAGCCTCCTGGCCCAGGCTAGCGGGAGCACAGATACGCAGTATTTT.

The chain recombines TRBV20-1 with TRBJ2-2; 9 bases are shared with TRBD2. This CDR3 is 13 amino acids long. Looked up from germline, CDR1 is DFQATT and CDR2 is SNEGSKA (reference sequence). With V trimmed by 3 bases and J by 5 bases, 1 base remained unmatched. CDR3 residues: CSASSGGTGELFF. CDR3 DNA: TGCAGTGCTAGTAGCGGGGGTACCGGGGAGCTGTTTTTT.

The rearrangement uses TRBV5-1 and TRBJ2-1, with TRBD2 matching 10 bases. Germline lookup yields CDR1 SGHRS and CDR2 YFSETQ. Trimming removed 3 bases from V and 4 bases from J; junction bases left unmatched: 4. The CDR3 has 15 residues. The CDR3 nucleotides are TGCGCCAGCAGCTACTCTAGCGGGGGATACAATGAGCAGTTCTTC. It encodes CASSYSSGGYNEQFF.

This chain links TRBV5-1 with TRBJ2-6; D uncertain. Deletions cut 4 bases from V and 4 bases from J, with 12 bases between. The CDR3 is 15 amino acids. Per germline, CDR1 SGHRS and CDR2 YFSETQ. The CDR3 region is CASSQFLDGANVLTF. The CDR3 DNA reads TGCGCCAGCAGCCAGTTCCTAGACGGGGCCAACGTCCTGACTTTC.

CDR3 sequence: CASSLNRLARYNEQFF. The CDR3 DNA sequence: TGCGCCAGCAGCTTAAACCGACTAGCGCGGTACAATGAGCAGTTCTTC. The chain combines TRBV5-1 with TRBJ2-1; TRBD2 matches at 8 bases. Germline trimming cut 2 bases from V and 4 bases from J; bases unmatched to any gene: 8. CDR3 length: 16 residues. Germline V gives CDR1 SGHRS, CDR2 YFSETQ.